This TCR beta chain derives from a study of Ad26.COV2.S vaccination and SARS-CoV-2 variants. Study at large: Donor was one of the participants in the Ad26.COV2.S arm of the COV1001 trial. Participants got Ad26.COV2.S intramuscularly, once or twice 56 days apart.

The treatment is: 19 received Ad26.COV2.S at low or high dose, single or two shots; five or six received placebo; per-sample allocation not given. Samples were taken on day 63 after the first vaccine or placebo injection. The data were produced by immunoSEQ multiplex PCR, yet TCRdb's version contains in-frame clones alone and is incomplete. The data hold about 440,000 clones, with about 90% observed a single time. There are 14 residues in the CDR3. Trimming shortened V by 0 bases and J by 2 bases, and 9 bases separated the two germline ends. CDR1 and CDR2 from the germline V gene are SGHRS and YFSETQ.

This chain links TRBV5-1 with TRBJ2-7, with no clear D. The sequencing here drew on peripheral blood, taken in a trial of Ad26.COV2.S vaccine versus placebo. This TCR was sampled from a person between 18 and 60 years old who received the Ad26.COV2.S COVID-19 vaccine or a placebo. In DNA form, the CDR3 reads TGCGCCAGCAGCTTGGCCCATGGGGCCTACGAGCAGTACTTC. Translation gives CASSLAHGAYEQYF.